The rows below give T cell receptor beta chains drawn from one sample of a study of blood T cell repertoires in COVID-19. Measured with immunoSEQ multiplex PCR; TCRdb has only the in-frame clones, and not every one. The table has approximately 320,000 clones, roughly 85% seen once; the top ten hold roughly 7.8%. The sequencing sample was made of peripheral blood. The receptors stem from a human donor in a cohort sampled during active COVID-19. Both conserved end residues are trimmed from each CDR3.

J gene	V gene	CDR3 length	CDR3 protein
TRBJ2-7	TRBV6-5	13	ASSPRTSGSYEQY
TRBJ1-4	TRBV29-1	11	SAGTGDLEKLF
TRBJ1-1	TRBV10-3	13	AISESGQPRTEAF
TRBJ1-4	TRBV9	12	ASSASVGSEKLF
TRBJ1-2	TRBV5-1	13	ASSPGQPDLRGYT
TRBJ2-7	TRBV5-1	13	ASSSGRGNSYEQY
TRBJ2-5	TRBV7-2	13	ASSLSWGPQETQY
TRBJ2-7	TRBV7-3	12	ASSSGTSGAEQY
TRBJ1-2	TRBV24-1	13	ATSVGREARGGYT
TRBJ2-3	TRBV7-9	15	ASSLFVTSGATDTQY
TRBJ2-1	TRBV10-2	13	ASGRTSGFYNEQF
TRBJ2-1	TRBV7-9	12	ASSWVGLKNEQF
TRBJ2-7	TRBV7-2	14	ASSVGGGGPGGEQY
TRBJ1-1	TRBV19	11	ASSMAVNTEAF
TRBJ2-1	TRBV27	14	ASSLYQGGAYNEQF
TRBJ2-1	TRBV5-1	12	ASSLGGPYNEQF
TRBJ1-2	TRBV25-1	9	ASSDPLRYT
TRBJ1-1	TRBV7-9	13	ASSPREGRNTEAF
TRBJ2-3	TRBV19	14	ASSRLAPPSTDTQY
TRBJ2-4	TRBV5-1	14	ASSLGTGPAKNIQY
TRBJ1-1	TRBV12-5	12	ASGLTQGNTEAF
TRBJ1-5	TRBV27	11	ASSLERDQPQH